These 22 T cell receptor beta chains originate from one sample sequenced in a study of tissue T cells after allogeneic stem cell transplantation. Time point indicated: mouse harvest day 7 after allogeneic transplant. Each mouse received 10^7 T-cell-depleted marrow cells plus 10^6 splenic CD5+ T cells by tail vein. Profiling relied on immunoSEQ multiplex PCR, and the TCRdb table lists in-frame clones only, not all of them. The sample records about 10,000 clones, around 40% being singletons. Sequenced input: skin. The receptors stem from a female BALB/c mouse given C57BL/6 T cells with graft-versus-host disease after an allogeneic hematopoietic cell transplant.

With respect to this clone: Germline and genes here are mouse. The sequence runs out 1 residue before the end of the CDR3; the remainder is reconstructed from the germline J gene. The chain employs TRBV13-2 and TRBJ2-5, with 7 bases aligning to TRBD2. From germline, CDR1 is NNHNN and CDR2 SYGAGS (reference sequence). The CDR3 is 13 residues long. The V gene end was trimmed by 0 bases and the J gene end by 6 bases; junction bases not matched to a gene: 1. Partial CDR3 DNA: TGTGCCAGCGGTGATGTTGGGGGGGACACCCAGTAC. This encodes CASGDVGGDTQY. The whole CDR3 sequence reads CASGDVGGDTQYF.

With regard to this clone: Mouse gene names and germline throughout. The CDR3 end is not reached by the read, which stops 1 residue before it; the germline J gene fills it in. This same CDR3 is encoded by further DNA sequences in the sample. The chain carries TRBV26 and TRBJ1-4; D is unclear. The CDR3 runs to 14 residues. The V gene lost 2 bases and the J gene lost 0 bases, with 4 bases spanning the gap. Germline CDR1 reads KGHPV; CDR2 reads FQNQEV (reference sequence). CDR3 DNA (partial): TGTGCCAGCAGTCTGCAAATTTCCAACGAAAGATTATTT. It is translated as CASSLQISNERLF. The full CDR3 reads CASSLQISNERLFF.

A remark on this clone: Gene names follow the mouse nomenclature. The read stops 1 residue short of the end of the CDR3; the missing end is completed from the germline J gene. This chain uses TRBV5 with TRBJ2-4; 8 bases map to TRBD2. In germline, CDR1 is LGHNA, CDR2 YNLKQL (reference sequence). The CDR3 totals 15 residues. V lost 0 bases and J lost 1; bases outside the gene matches: 0. The CDR3 region is CASSQDGGGQNTLYF. The CDR3 bases that were read are TGTGCCAGCAGCCAAGATGGGGGGGGTCAAAACACCTTGTAC.

Remarks on this clone: Mouse names are used for the genes. The read halts 1 residue ahead of the CDR3 end, with the missing end drawn from the germline J gene. J is TRBJ2-5 and V is TRBV3; D may be TRBD1 (5 bases). The V end was cut by 3 bases, the J end by 6 bases, with 10 bases between. Germline-derived CDR1 and CDR2 are SNHLY and FYNGKV (reference sequence). The CDR3 has 13 residues. The chain's CDR3 is CASSFRTSDTQYF. Incomplete CDR3 DNA: TGTGCCAGCAGCTTCCGGACATCTGACACCCAGTAC.

Regarding this clone: Gene labels here are mouse ones. The covered CDR3 bases are TGTGCCAGCAGTTTGGACAGGGGGCAAGACACCCAGTAC. It specifies CASSLDRGQDTQY. The whole CDR3 sequence reads CASSLDRGQDTQYF. The chain uses TRBV13-3 and TRBJ2-5; TRBD1 matches 10 bases. Read sequence stops 1 residue before the CDR3 end, and the germline J gene provides the missing end. The CDR3 length is 14 residues. Germline V gene sequence: CDR1 NNHDY, CDR2 SYVADS. V shed 4 bases and J 3 bases; nucleotides not matched to a gene: 2.

By proportion, this clone is medium-sized. Gene names are the mouse ones. With the read ending 1 residue before the CDR3 end, the germline J gene is used to fill in that end. The rearrangement uses TRBV13-2 and TRBJ1-4; maybe TRBD1 (5 bases). Trimming left V 2 bases short and J 5 bases short, with 7 bases between. Germline values: CDR1 NNHNN, CDR2 SYGAGS (reference sequence). The length of the CDR3 is 13 residues. This chain's CDR3 is CASGEDRNERLFF. The CDR3 DNA, read in part, is TGTGCCAGCGGTGAAGACAGAAACGAAAGATTATTT.

By sample fraction, this clone is medium-sized. Germline and genes: mouse. The read gets to within 1 residue of the CDR3 end, and the germline J gene fills in the rest. The rearrangement links TRBV26 to TRBJ2-2, with 9 bases matching TRBD1. The V gene end was trimmed by 4 bases and the J gene end by 0 bases; junction bases not matched to a gene: 3. The CDR3 consists of 16 residues. CDR1 KGHPV and CDR2 FQNQEV come from the germline V gene (reference sequence). CDR3 protein: CASSPGTGTNTGQLYF. The CDR3 DNA, read in part, is TGTGCCAGCAGTCCAGGGACAGGGACAAACACCGGGCAGCTCTAC. Together with reference TRBV26 and TRBJ2-2, the CDR3 gives the full variable domain: NSKVIQTPRYLVKGQGQKAKMRCIPEKGHPVVFWYQQNKNNEFKFLINFQNQEVLQQIDMTEKRFSAECPSNSPCSLEIQSSEAGDSALYLCASSPGTGTNTGQLYFGEGSKLTVL.

A note on this clone: Any gene name here is a mouse gene name. Read sequence stops 1 residue before the CDR3 end, and the germline J gene provides the missing end. The rearrangement links TRBV26 to TRBJ1-1, with D possibly matching TRBD1 (6 bases). Germline loops: CDR1 KGHPV, CDR2 FQNQEV (reference sequence). V gave up 4 bases and J gave up 1 base, with 7 bases separating them. The CDR3 has 13 residues. The CDR3 loop is CASSQQGNTEVFF. The covered CDR3 bases are TGTGCCAGCAGTCAACAGGGGAACACAGAAGTCTTC.

This clone was counted between two and nine times. Gene and germline names: mouse. The sequence runs out 1 residue before the end of the CDR3; the remainder is reconstructed from the germline J gene. V usage is TRBV23 and J usage is TRBJ2-7; TRBD2 is taken as the D call from the table, unchecked against the DNA. The CDR3 consists of 14 residues. Germline CDR1 is KGHTA and CDR2 is FQNQQP. Partial CDR3 DNA: TGCTCCAGCAGTCTTCGGGACTGGGGGTATGAACAGTAC. It codes for CSSSLRDWGYEQY. The CDR3 in its entirety is CSSSLRDWGYEQYF. The whole variable domain, filled in from reference TRBV23 and TRBJ2-7, reads DAAVTQKPRYLIKMKGQEAEMKCIPEKGHTAVFWYQQKQSKELKFLIYFQNQQPLDQIDMVKERFSAVCPSSSLCSLGIRTCEAEDSALYLCSSSLRDWGYEQYFGPGTRLTVL.

Regarding this clone: Each gene name is a mouse one. The CDR3 is cut off 1 residue early in the read; its end comes from the germline J gene. The chain carries TRBV26 and TRBJ1-6; D is ambiguous. TRBJ1-6 is given ORF status, its function remaining uncertain. Germline loops: CDR1 KGHPV, CDR2 FQNQEV (reference sequence). The CDR3 length is 14 residues. The V end lost 4 bases, the J end lost 2 bases, and 6 bases lay between the germline ends. CDR3 bases read: TGTGCCAGCAGTCCTCACACCTATAATTCGCCCCTCTAC. Encoded protein: CASSPHTYNSPLY. The whole CDR3 reads CASSPHTYNSPLYF.

In its sample, this clone was seen a few times. Gene names follow the mouse nomenclature. Here the CDR3 reads CASSSIISGNTLYF. The CDR3 DNA, read in part, is TGTGCTAGCAGTTCGATAATTTCTGGAAATACGCTCTAT. The genes are TRBV29 and TRBJ1-3; D is undetermined. The missing CDR3 end, 1 residue past where the read stops, is filled in from the germline J gene. The CDR3 is made up of 14 amino acids. CDR1 and CDR2 (germline): MSHET, SYDVDS. V was clipped by 4 bases and J by 0 bases, with 7 bases between them.

In its sample, this clone was seen a few times. Genes and germline are mouse. The read halts 1 residue ahead of the CDR3 end, with the missing end drawn from the germline J gene. This sequence joins TRBV4 and TRBJ2-7, with D hard to call. The CDR3 runs to 12 residues. Trimming cost V 3 bases and J 3 bases, with 6 bases left between them. The germline CDR1 and CDR2 sequences are LGHDT and YNNKQL (reference sequence). Partial CDR3 DNA: TGTGCCAGCAGCTACGACAACTATGAACAGTAC. Its translation is CASSYDNYEQY. The entire CDR3 sequence reads CASSYDNYEQYF.

Of note for this clone: Gene names are the mouse ones. The sequenced fragment ends 1 residue before the CDR3 boundary, so the rest is inferred from the germline J gene. The chain couples TRBV14 to TRBJ1-1; no clear D gene. Trimming stripped 0 bases from V and 0 bases from J, with 3 bases between. The CDR3 runs 13 residues. Germline CDR1 SGHDT, CDR2 FRDEAV. The CDR3 DNA, read in part, is TGTGCCAGCAGTTTCTCCCCAAACACAGAAGTCTTC. It codes for CASSFSPNTEVF. The CDR3 as a whole reads CASSFSPNTEVFF.

As to this clone: One end of the junction is discordant with germline, which a read error may explain. Gene names are mouse gene names. The CDR3 end lies 1 residue beyond the end of the read and is filled in from the germline J gene. The V gene is TRBV3, the J gene TRBJ1-3; D is ambiguous. Germline CDR1 and CDR2: SNHLY and FYNGKV (reference sequence). The length of the CDR3 is 12 residues. The sequenced CDR3 bases are TGTGCCACACAGAATTCTGGAACTACGCTCTAT. It codes for CATQNSGTTLY. The full CDR3 is CATQNSGTTLYF. Full variable domain (rest looked up from reference TRBV3 and TRBJ1-3): GPKVLQIPSHQIIDMGQMVTLNCDPVSNHLYFYWYKQILGQQMEFLVNFYNGKVMEKSKLFKDQFSVERPDGSYFTLKIQPTALEDSAVYFCATQNSGTTLYFGEGSRLIVV.

This clone has more than one count but fewer than ten. The genes and germline here are from mouse. The read ends 1 residue before the CDR3 terminus; that terminus is restored from the germline J gene. The chain combines TRBV24 with TRBJ2-5; no clear D gene. The CDR3 extends over 12 amino acids. V lost 4 bases to trimming and J lost 6 bases, with 8 bases between them. Germline-derived CDR1 and CDR2 are KGHTA and FRNEEI. The CDR3 sequence is CASSRTEDTQYF. The part of the CDR3 DNA that was read is TGTGCCAGCAGTCGGACGGAGGACACCCAGTAC.

Turning to this clone: Genes and germline come from the mouse. The read gets to within 1 residue of the CDR3 end, and the germline J gene fills in the rest. This chain links TRBV16 with TRBJ2-2, with TRBD2 identical over 11 bases. CDR1 is SGHSA and CDR2 is FRNQAP in the germline V gene. The V gene end was trimmed by 5 bases and the J gene end by 2 bases; junction bases not matched to a gene: 7. The CDR3 spans 17 residues. This CDR3 is CASSETGGEGNTGQLYF. The part of the CDR3 DNA that was read is TGTGCAAGCAGCGAGACTGGGGGGGAAGGGAACACCGGGCAGCTCTAC.

As for this clone: Gene labels here are mouse ones. The read comes to an end 1 residue before the CDR3 does, leaving the germline J gene to fill in the end. The chain is built from TRBV16 and TRBJ2-4, with 11 positions matching TRBD2. The CDR3 runs 14 residues. V was pared by 5 bases and J by 3 bases, with 1 base of the junction left unmatched. Germline CDR1 SGHSA, CDR2 FRNQAP. The CDR3 here is CASSRTGGQNTLYF. The covered CDR3 bases are TGTGCAAGCAGCCGGACTGGGGGGCAAAACACCTTGTAC.

Regarding this clone: Gene names and germline refer to mouse. The read terminates 1 residue before the CDR3 end, so the remaining end is supplied by the germline J gene. V is TRBV3 and J is TRBJ1-5; the D gene is possibly TRBD1 (5 bases). Trimming stripped 1 base from V and 3 bases from J, with 13 bases between. Germline values: CDR1 SNHLY, CDR2 FYNGKV (reference sequence). The CDR3 covers 16 residues. CDR3 bases read: TGTGCCAGCAGCTTAGGGCAGGGAGAGGCCAACCAGGCTCCGCTT. Translating gives CASSLGQGEANQAPL. The complete CDR3 reads CASSLGQGEANQAPLF.

Worth noting for this clone: The gene names here belong to mouse. Coverage ceases 1 residue before the CDR3 finishes, and the germline J gene fills in the end. This rearrangement joins TRBV3 to TRBJ1-1, with 9 positions matching TRBD1. J lost 5 bases, V lost 5 bases, and 9 bases had no gene match. This CDR3 spans 15 amino acids. Germline CDR1 and CDR2: SNHLY and FYNGKV (reference sequence). Incomplete CDR3 DNA: TGTGCCAGCAGCGCCTTGGGACAGGGAGGGACAGAAGTCTTC. Protein product: CASSALGQGGTEVF. The full CDR3 is CASSALGQGGTEVFF.

Worth noting for this clone: Mouse names are used for the genes. The CDR3 goes on 1 residue after the read ends, and that part is filled in from the germline J gene. The chain recombines TRBV13-2 with TRBJ2-7; 10 bases map to TRBD2. Unmatched junction bases numbered 2, after V lost 1 base and J lost 4 bases. There are 14 residues in the CDR3. The germline V gene has CDR1 NNHNN and CDR2 SYGAGS (reference sequence). The CDR3 reads CASGDLDWGYEQYF. CDR3 bases read: TGTGCCAGCGGTGATTTGGACTGGGGGTATGAACAGTAC.

This clone was detected only a few times. Gene and germline names: mouse. The read ends 1 residue before the CDR3 terminus; that terminus is restored from the germline J gene. The chain combines TRBV15 with TRBJ2-7, with 8 bases lining up with TRBD2. This CDR3 has 14 amino acids. In germline, CDR1 is SGHND, CDR2 FRSKSL. The V and J ends lost 0 bases and 7 bases, in that order; junction bases with no gene match: 5. The CDR3 sequence: CASSLAGGAREQYF. CDR3 bases read: TGTGCCAGCAGTTTAGCAGGGGGGGCGCGGGAACAGTAC.

A remark on this clone: Genes and germline are mouse. The DNA ends 1 residue before the CDR3 does, and the rest of the CDR3 is filled in from the germline J gene. The chain has TRBV4 and TRBJ1-4; D call uncertain. V was shortened by 3 bases and J by 5 bases, with 4 bases between the two germline ends. CDR1 is LGHDT, CDR2 YNNKQL, per germline (reference sequence). CDR3 size: 12 residues. The CDR3 sequence is CASSYKNERLFF. The sequenced part of the CDR3 DNA is TGTGCCAGCAGCTACAAGAACGAAAGATTATTT.